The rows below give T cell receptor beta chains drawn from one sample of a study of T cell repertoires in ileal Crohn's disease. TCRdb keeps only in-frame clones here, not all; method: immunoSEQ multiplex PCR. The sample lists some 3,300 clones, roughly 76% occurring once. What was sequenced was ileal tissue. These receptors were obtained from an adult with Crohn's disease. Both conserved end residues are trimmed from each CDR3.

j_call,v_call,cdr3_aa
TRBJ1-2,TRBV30,AWGRHEDYT
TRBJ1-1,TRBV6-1,ASLAVSEAF
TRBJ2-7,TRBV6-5,ASSYSTGSVHEQY
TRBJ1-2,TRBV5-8,ASSLSGNYGYT
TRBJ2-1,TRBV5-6,ASIRTSGSTYNEQF
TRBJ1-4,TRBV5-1,ASRALGTGGEKLF
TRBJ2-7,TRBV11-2,ASATGRSEQY
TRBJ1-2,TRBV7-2,ASSLMGQGVYGYT
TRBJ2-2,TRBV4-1,ASSQVSGVLGELF
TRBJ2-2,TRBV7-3,ASSFSPNTGELF
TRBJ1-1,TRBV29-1,SVRPRNIDTEAF
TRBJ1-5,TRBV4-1,ASSVGQGASNQPQH
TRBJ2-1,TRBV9,ASSVASGGWNEQF
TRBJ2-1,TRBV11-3,ASSPDNEQF
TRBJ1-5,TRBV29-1,SVDSQGVGQPQH
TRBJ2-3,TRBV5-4,ASRSEGVTDTQY
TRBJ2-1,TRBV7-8,ASTPSGRAGEHEQF
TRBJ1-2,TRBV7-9,ASTPGGAELYGYT
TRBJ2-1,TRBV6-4,ASSDSTTLSNEQF
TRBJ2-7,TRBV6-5,ASSYSGGADEQY
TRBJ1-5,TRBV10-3,AISPQGNQPQH
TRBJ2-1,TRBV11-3,ASSRQYNEQF
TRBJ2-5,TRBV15,ATSVPGYGTQY
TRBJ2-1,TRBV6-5,ASSYRGLEQF
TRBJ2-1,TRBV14,ASSPEGFERQF
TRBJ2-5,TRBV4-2,ASSQELAGGPFLETQY
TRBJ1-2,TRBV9,ASSATGFHGYT
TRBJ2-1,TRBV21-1,AATLWRELYNEQF
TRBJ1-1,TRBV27,ASSLGGGSTEAF
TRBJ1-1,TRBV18,ASSPPGQHTEAF
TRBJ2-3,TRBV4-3,ASSRTLSGDYTDTQY
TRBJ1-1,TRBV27,ASSFRIVAGTGEGTEAF
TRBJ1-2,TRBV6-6,ASSDTFPIVGYT
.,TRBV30,AWSVLGFSYEQY
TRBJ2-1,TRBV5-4,ASSPQGSGDPPRSYNEQF
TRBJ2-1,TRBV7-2,ASSLSWNEQF
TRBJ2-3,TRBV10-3,AIKELVTDTQY
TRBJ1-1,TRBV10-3,AITRDRGNTEAF
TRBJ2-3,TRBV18,ASSPAEEDTQY